The next 30 T cell receptor beta chains were all read from a single sample in a study of vaccination and CD4 T cells after COVID-19. Treatment defined: approximately 10-day PBMC culture with coronavirus spike peptide pools or control peptides (ViraFEST assay). Sequence data for DNA of cultured CD4+ T cells were generated by the Oncomine TCR Beta short-read assay. MiXCR was run by TCRdb on the PCR reads, yielding one entry per CDR3 protein. The table has 9,500 to 15,000 distinct CDR3 sequences, approximately 64% seen once. These TCRs' antigens remain unknown. Material for sequencing was CD4+ T cells from blood, cultured in vitro. The receptors derive from a human donor who had recovered from COVID-19.

This clonotype appeared once. Written as DNA, the CDR3 is TGTGCCAGCAGTGCCTCAGCGAGGGGGGCTCATTATGGCTACACCTTC. This sequence encodes CASSASARGAHYGYTF. This chain connects TRBV25-1 to TRBJ1-2, with a weak D call TRBD1 (6 bases). The V end was cut by 4 bases, the J end by 5 bases, with 20 bases between. The germline gives CDR1 MGHDK, CDR2 SYGVNS. The CDR3 loop spans 16 amino acids.

The chain carries TRBV2 and TRBJ2-1, with 8 positions matching TRBD2. This CDR3 spans 14 amino acids. J gave up 9 bases and V 7 bases, and 11 bases lay outside the gene matches. Germline assignment: CDR1 SNHLY and CDR2 FYNNEI. The CDR3 DNA reads TGTGCCAGCAAAGAAAGCGGGAGCGGAGGTGAGCAGTTCTTC. Translation gives CASKESGSGGEQFF. The full variable domain, its missing parts supplied by reference TRBV2 and TRBJ2-1, is EPEVTQTPSHQVTQMGQEVILRCVPISNHLYFYWYRQILGQKVEFLVSFYNNEISEKSEIFDDQFSVERPDGSNFTLKIRSTKLEDSAMYFCASKESGSGGEQFFGPGTRLTVL.

The chain carries TRBV7-2 and TRBJ2-7; no firm D call. CDR3 length: 12 amino acids. Germline CDR1 reads SGHTA; CDR2 reads FQGNSA. The germline V and J ends were trimmed by 2 bases and 4 bases, with 6 bases remaining between them. CDR3 protein: CASSLMTYEQYF. The DNA for the CDR3 is TGTGCCAGCAGCTTAATGACGTACGAGCAGTACTTC.

The gene calls are TRBV2 and TRBJ2-1; no definite D call. CDR3 length: 17 residues. Germline CDR1 reads SNHLY; CDR2 reads FYNNEI. Trimming took off 3 bases at V and 7 bases at J, with 22 bases between the two ends. CDR3 DNA sequence: TGTGCCAGCAGTGATCGAATTAGCTTACCTTCTGTAAATGAGCAGTTCTTC. Its protein product is CASSDRISLPSVNEQFF.

The V call is TRBV7-8, the J call TRBJ1-6; TRBD1 is a possible D gene (5 bases). Germline values: CDR1 SGHVS, CDR2 FQNEAQ. CDR3 length: 19 residues. V was cut by 3 bases and J by 8 bases, with 26 bases left in between. DNA for the CDR3: TGTGCCAGCAGCTTGTTTCCCCAGCGTATAGTGGGGGTACATTCACCCCTCCACTTT. Translated, it gives CASSLFPQRIVGVHSPLHF.

The chain joins TRBV15 to TRBJ2-7; D is possibly TRBD1 (6 bases). Germline assignment: CDR1 LNHNV and CDR2 YYDKDF (reference sequence). V was clipped by 1 base and J by 3 bases, with 13 bases between them. This CDR3 is built from 15 residues. CDR3 in amino acids: CATSRAGAADYEQYF. The DNA for the CDR3 is TGTGCCACCAGCAGAGCAGGGGCGGCTGACTACGAGCAGTACTTC.

The gene calls are TRBV2 and TRBJ2-3; no firm D call. Germline CDR1 and CDR2: SNHLY and FYNNEI. Trimming left V 1 base short and J 1 base short, with 15 bases between. This CDR3 contains 17 residues. The CDR3 sequence is CASSEGLAGTRTDTQYF. The CDR3 DNA sequence: TGTGCCAGCAGTGAAGGTCTGGCAGGCACCCGCACAGATACGCAGTATTTT.

This chain uses TRBV19 with TRBJ2-1, with a tentative D call TRBD2 (5 bases). This CDR3 comprises 17 residues. CDR1 LNHDA and CDR2 SQIVND come from the germline V gene (reference sequence). The V end lost 4 bases, the J end lost 5 bases, and 21 bases lay between the germline ends. CDR3 loop: CASSTWGRSSRDNEQFF. The CDR3 DNA reads TGTGCCAGTAGTACCTGGGGTAGGTCTAGCAGAGACAATGAGCAGTTCTTC.

For the CDR3, the DNA is TGTGCCAGCAGCCGGGACAGGGCTTCACCCCTCCACTTT. Translating gives CASSRDRASPLHF. The V gene is TRBV21-1, the J gene TRBJ1-6; TRBD1, as called in the table, went unchecked against the DNA. TRBV21-1 is listed as a pseudogene. The length of the CDR3 is 13 residues.

V gene TRBV7-8 combines with J gene TRBJ2-3; TRBD1 agrees at 8 bases. This CDR3 spans 14 amino acids. With 3 bases clipped from V and 4 bases from J, the junction kept 3 bases outside the gene matches. CDR1 SGHVS and CDR2 FQNEAQ come from the germline V gene. The CDR3 loop reads CASSFKQGADTQYF. CDR3 nucleotides: TGTGCCAGCAGCTTTAAACAGGGGGCAGATACGCAGTATTTT.

The CDR3 bases are TGCAGTGCTAGAGTGCCTAATAACTATGGCTACACCTTC. Translating it yields CSARVPNNYGYTF. The chain combines TRBV20-1 with TRBJ1-2, with D unresolved. CDR3 size: 13 residues. Trimming removed 1 base at V and 1 base at J, with 7 bases between. CDR1 DFQATT and CDR2 SNEGSKA come from the germline V gene (reference sequence).

The chain couples TRBV20-1 to TRBJ2-3, with D unclear. V lost 3 bases to trimming and J lost 2 bases, with 18 bases between them. Germline CDR1 is DFQATT and CDR2 is SNEGSKA (reference sequence). The CDR3 loop spans 16 amino acids. This CDR3 reads CSASPLLWGITDTQYF. The CDR3 coding sequence is TGCAGTGCTAGCCCTTTGCTGTGGGGAATCACAGATACGCAGTATTTT.

The rearrangement uses TRBV19 and TRBJ1-6, with TRBD1 matching over 8 bases. The CDR3 contains 13 residues. V lost 5 bases to trimming and J lost 8 bases; unmatched junction nucleotides: 2. CDR1 and CDR2 (germline): LNHDA, SQIVND (reference sequence). CDR3: CASSGQGDSPLHF. CDR3 nucleotide sequence: TGTGCCAGTAGTGGACAGGGCGATTCACCCCTCCACTTT.

The J gene is TRBJ2-1, the V gene TRBV4-3; 10 bases are shared with TRBD2. Germline CDR1 LGHNA, CDR2 YSLEER. Germline trimming cut 3 bases from V and 2 bases from J; bases unmatched to any gene: 7. The CDR3 is 17 residues long. The CDR3 loop is CASSQMWTSGTYNEQFF. In nucleotides, the CDR3 is TGCGCCAGCAGCCAGATGTGGACTAGCGGAACCTACAATGAGCAGTTCTTC.

This chain connects TRBV2 to TRBJ1-6; D might be TRBD1 (5 bases). Germline V gene sequence: CDR1 SNHLY, CDR2 FYNNEI. With 10 bases removed from V and 0 bases from J, the gap between germline ends came to 16 bases. CDR3 size: 16 residues. The chain's CDR3 is CATSVGGSSYNSPLHF. The CDR3 DNA reads as TGTGCCACCTCCGTTGGGGGAAGCTCCTATAATTCACCCCTCCACTTT.

The CDR3 protein is CASSGGTGGYQETQYF. In nucleotides, the CDR3 is TGCGCCAGCAGCGGGGGGACAGGGGGCTACCAAGAGACCCAGTACTTC. The rearrangement joins TRBV5-1 to TRBJ2-5; 12 bases are a match to TRBD1. The CDR3 contains 16 residues. Germline lookup yields CDR1 SGHRS and CDR2 YFSETQ. The J segment lost 0 bases and the V segment lost 4 bases, leaving 4 bases of the junction unmatched.

The chain employs TRBV30 and TRBJ2-1; no clear D gene. The V gene lost 4 bases and the J gene lost 9 bases, with 10 bases spanning the gap. Looked up from germline, CDR1 is GTSNPN and CDR2 is SVGIG (reference sequence). The CDR3 covers 11 residues. This chain's CDR3 is CAWTKYGEQFF. In DNA form, the CDR3 reads TGTGCCTGGACGAAATATGGTGAGCAGTTCTTC.

The J gene is TRBJ2-3, the V gene TRBV21-1; TRBD2, as called in the table, went unchecked against the DNA. TRBV21-1 is listed as a pseudogene. The CDR3 covers 14 residues. CDR3 coding DNA: TGTGCCAGCAGCCAGCGGGAGGGCACAGATACGCAGTATTTT. This translates into CASSQREGTDTQYF.

The chain joins TRBV7-6 to TRBJ1-1, with unresolved D. Trimming removed 1 base from V and 1 base from J, with 10 bases in between. The CDR3 is 15 residues long. The germline gives CDR1 SGHVS, CDR2 FNYEAQ. In DNA form, the CDR3 reads TGTGCCAGCAGCTTAGTAGCATCAGGGAACACTGAAGCTTTCTTT. Translation: CASSLVASGNTEAFF.

This clonotype was observed a handful of times. V and J are TRBV6-5 and TRBJ1-1; perhaps TRBD1 as D (5 bases). The ends were cut back, 2 bases at V and 11 bases at J, with 15 bases in the middle. Germline V gene sequence: CDR1 MNHEY, CDR2 SVGAGI. The CDR3 has 13 residues. This chain's CDR3 is CASSYAGRGGAFF. In nucleotides, the CDR3 is TGTGCCAGCAGTTACGCAGGGCGAGGTGGTGCTTTCTTT.

The rearrangement uses TRBV18 and TRBJ1-3; D not certain. The CDR3 length is 14 residues. Germline CDR1 reads KGHSH; CDR2 reads LQKENI. The V and J ends lost 1 base and 0 bases respectively, with 4 bases between them. The CDR3 protein is CASSPQRSGNTIYF. The CDR3 DNA follows: TGTGCCAGCTCACCACAGCGCTCTGGAAACACCATATATTTT.

The chain has TRBV20-1 and TRBJ2-3; TRBD1 is a possible D gene (6 bases). The germline CDR1 and CDR2 sequences are DFQATT and SNEGSKA (reference sequence). V lost 5 bases, J lost 7 bases, and 19 bases lay in between. CDR3 size: 14 residues. The CDR3 reads CSAPGTYGPNTQYF. Written as DNA, the CDR3 is TGCAGTGCTCCAGGGACATACGGTCCAAATACGCAGTATTTT.

The chain couples TRBV21-1 to TRBJ1-2; the table calls TRBD1, which could not be checked here. TRBV21-1 is an annotated pseudogene. CDR3 length: 13 amino acids. The CDR3 loop is CASSTRDDYGYTF. CDR3 coding DNA: TGTGCCAGCAGCACCAGGGACGATTATGGCTACACCTTC.

This chain links TRBV2 with TRBJ1-1; D may be TRBD1 (6 bases). The CDR3 totals 13 residues. V lost 8 bases to trimming and J lost 2 bases, with 12 bases between them. Germline V gives CDR1 SNHLY, CDR2 FYNNEI. CDR3 residues: CASLGQPNTEAFF. Here the CDR3 DNA reads TGTGCCAGCTTAGGACAGCCTAACACTGAAGCTTTCTTT.

The rearrangement links TRBV7-8 to TRBJ1-6; no definite D call. This CDR3 contains 15 residues. The V end was cut by 5 bases, the J end by 5 bases, with 13 bases between. Germline V gene sequence: CDR1 SGHVS, CDR2 FQNEAQ. The CDR3 DNA reads as TGTGCCAGCAGCAGAGACAACGTTAATAATTCACCCCTCCACTTT. Encoded protein: CASSRDNVNNSPLHF.

This clonotype has a handful of counts. The chain uses TRBV20-1 and TRBJ1-6; possible D gene TRBD1, 6 bases. CDR3 length equals 16 residues. Trimming removed 0 bases at V and 6 bases at J, with 15 bases between. In germline, CDR1 is DFQATT, CDR2 SNEGSKA (reference sequence). CDR3 bases: TGCAGTGCTAGAGAGCAGGGGCGGGGAAGTAATTCACCCCTCCACTTT. It translates to CSAREQGRGSNSPLHF.

V and J are TRBV20-1 and TRBJ1-1; no clear D. Per germline, CDR1 DFQATT and CDR2 SNEGSKA (reference sequence). With 4 bases removed from V and 7 bases from J, the gap between germline ends came to 16 bases. The CDR3 totals 13 residues. The CDR3 DNA is TGCAGTGCTATAGGTAGGGTTCGGGGTGAAGCTTTCTTT. Translation gives CSAIGRVRGEAFF.

The chain is built from TRBV6-2 or TRBV6-3 and TRBJ2-7; 7 nucleotides line up with TRBD1. Germline lookup yields CDR1 MNHEY and CDR2 SVGEGT. The CDR3 totals 14 residues. Trimming cost V 7 bases and J 2 bases; bases outside gene matches: 8. The CDR3 loop reads CASTVRDRTYEQYF. CDR3 DNA sequence: TGTGCCAGCACAGTCCGGGACAGAACCTACGAGCAGTACTTC.

This rearrangement joins TRBV11-2 to TRBJ2-7; tentatively, D is TRBD1 or TRBD2 (5 bases each). Trimming left V 1 base short and J 0 bases short, with 16 bases between. Germline values: CDR1 SGHAT, CDR2 FQNNGV. The CDR3 covers 17 residues. In nucleotides, the CDR3 is TGTGCCAGCAGCTTAGGGGACCGGGTCCTTCCCTCCTACGAGCAGTACTTC. Its translation: CASSLGDRVLPSYEQYF.

This clonotype was observed a single time. The chain couples TRBV7-9 to TRBJ2-1, with TRBD2 identical over 8 bases. CDR3 length: 16 residues. Germline CDR1 SEHNR, CDR2 FQNEAQ (reference sequence). The V and J ends lost 2 bases and 4 bases, in that order; junction bases with no gene match: 7. The CDR3 region is CASSLSPSGGYNEQFF. The CDR3 DNA reads as TGTGCCAGCAGCTTATCCCCAAGCGGGGGTTACAATGAGCAGTTCTTC.